A selection of T cell receptor beta chains follows, all from one sample in a study of memory CD4+ T cells and cytomegalovirus serostatus. The protocol was immunoSEQ multiplex PCR, while the TCRdb copy is restricted to in-frame clones and leaves out a portion. The sample has about 53,000 clones, roughly 81% seen once; the top ten hold 1% to 1.2%. Sequenced material: memory CD4+ T cells from blood. Source of these receptors: an adult in good health and CMV-seronegative. Both conserved end residues are part of each CDR3. The D gene is left open where the match is weak. Clone size is given for some rows only: seen once, a few or many times, or a class if the clone is expanded.

j_gene,v_gene,d_gene,abundance,CDR3nt,CDR3aa
TRBJ2-5,TRBV6-1,NA,few,TGTGCCACTTCGAGGGGGAGGGCGCAAGAGACCCAGTACTTC,CATSRGRAQETQYF
TRBJ1-5,TRBV4-1,NA,NA,TGCGCCAGCAGCCAAGGGACAGCTAATCAGCCCCAGCATTTT,CASSQGTANQPQHF
TRBJ2-1,TRBV10-3,TRBD2,NA,TGTGCCATCAGTGAGGGACTAGCGGGAGGTGATGAGCAGTTCTTC,CAISEGLAGGDEQFF
TRBJ1-5,TRBV27,NA,few,TGTGCCAGCAGTTTCTCGACAGGAAATCAGCCCCAGCATTTT,CASSFSTGNQPQHF
TRBJ1-4,TRBV6-5,NA,NA,TGTGCCAGCAGTTACGGCAGGGATAATGAAAAACTGTTTTTT,CASSYGRDNEKLFF
TRBJ2-7,TRBV7-2,TRBD2,once,TGTGCCAGCAGCCCCGGGACTAGCGCCCCCTCCTACGAGCAGTACTTC,CASSPGTSAPSYEQYF
TRBJ2-2,TRBV19,NA,NA,TGTGCCAGTAACCGAGGGCAGGGATACACCGGGGAGCTGTTTTTT,CASNRGQGYTGELFF
TRBJ2-3,TRBV7-3,NA,NA,TGTGCCAGCAGCTTAGGTGTCAGGGGGGTGCAGTATTTT,CASSLGVRGVQYF
TRBJ2-2,TRBV5-1,NA,NA,TGCGCCAGCAGCTTAAGGGGTACGAACACCGGGGAGCTGTTTTTT,CASSLRGTNTGELFF
TRBJ1-2,TRBV7-9,NA,once,TGTGCCAGCAGCTTAGTGACGTCGGGGGTGAGGGGCTACACCTTC,CASSLVTSGVRGYTF
TRBJ2-3,TRBV4-3,TRBD2,NA,TGCGCCAGCAGCCAAGTACACTCGGGACTAGCGGGACGCACAGATACGCAGTATTTT,CASSQVHSGLAGRTDTQYF
TRBJ2-1,TRBV11-3,TRBD2,NA,TGTGCCAGCAGCTTTAGCGGGAAGGGGAATGAGCAGTTCTTC,CASSFSGKGNEQFF
TRBJ2-1,TRBV18,TRBD1,few,TGTGCCAGCTCACCGGTGACAGGGCGCGATGAGCAGTTCTTC,CASSPVTGRDEQFF
TRBJ2-6,TRBV5-1,NA,NA,TGCGCCAGCAGCCAAAGGCGGGGCTCTGGGGCCAACGTCCTGACTTTC,CASSQRRGSGANVLTF
TRBJ1-5,TRBV30,NA,NA,TGTGCCTGGAGTTCGGGGGGGCCCCAGCATTTT,CAWSSGGPQHF
TRBJ1-5,TRBV7-2,NA,NA,TGTGCCAGCAGCTTAGGCCGGGACACCCAATCTTCCCAGCATTTT,CASSLGRDTQSSQHF
TRBJ1-2,TRBV11-2,NA,NA,TGTGCCAGCAGCTCGTACGACGCGGGATATGGCTACACCTTC,CASSSYDAGYGYTF
TRBJ1-1,TRBV6-5,NA,NA,TGTGCCAGCAGTACAGGGCAAATGAACACTGAAGCTTTCTTT,CASSTGQMNTEAFF
TRBJ2-1,TRBV29-1,NA,NA,TGCAGCGGACAGGATGGGAACAATGAGCAGTTCTTC,CSGQDGNNEQFF
TRBJ1-2,TRBV6-6,NA,few,TGTGCCAGCATCCCCGGGGGGGGAGCGAACTATGGCTACACCTTC,CASIPGGGANYGYTF
TRBJ2-6,TRBV7-9,NA,NA,TGTGCCAGCAGCTTATCGCAGATCTCTGGGGCCAACGTCCTGACTTTC,CASSLSQISGANVLTF
TRBJ2-1,TRBV4-1,TRBD2,NA,TGCGCCAGCAGCCAGTCTAAGGTGACTAGCCGAACCGACAATGAGCAGTTCTTC,CASSQSKVTSRTDNEQFF
TRBJ1-1,TRBV7-2,TRBD1,NA,TGTGCCAGCAGCTTTTCAGGGGGCTCTGAAGCTTTCTTT,CASSFSGGSEAFF
TRBJ1-4,TRBV7-9,TRBD1,NA,TGTGCCAGCAGCTCCGGGACAGGGTATGAAAAACTGTTTTTT,CASSSGTGYEKLFF
TRBJ1-1,TRBV10-2,NA,few,TGCGCCAGCAGTGAGCATAGCGGTGGGAGCACTGAAGCTTTCTTT,CASSEHSGGSTEAFF
TRBJ2-2,TRBV7-2,TRBD1,once,TGTGCCAGCAGCACCCGACAGGGGAACACCGGGGAGCTGTTTTTT,CASSTRQGNTGELFF
TRBJ2-1,TRBV7-3,NA,NA,TGTGCCAGCAGCTTCGGGGGAACGGGGGAGAATGAGCAGTTCTTC,CASSFGGTGENEQFF
TRBJ2-5,TRBV2,NA,NA,TGTGCCAGCACGGACTGGGAGACCCAGTACTTC,CASTDWETQYF
TRBJ2-3,TRBV2,TRBD2,once,TGTGCCAGCAGTACTAGCGGGAGAACAGATACGCAGTATTTT,CASSTSGRTDTQYF
TRBJ2-2,TRBV4-2,NA,NA,TGTGCCAGCAGCCAAGATAAGGGAGGGGAGCTGTTTTTT,CASSQDKGGELFF
TRBJ2-3,TRBV6-1,TRBD2,NA,TGTGCCAGCAGTGAAAGAGCGGGAGGGAGGACAGATACGCAGTATTTT,CASSERAGGRTDTQYF
TRBJ2-7,TRBV6-1,NA,once,TGTGCCAGCAGGGCCCCTGGGGGGCCCCACTACGAGCAGTACTTC,CASRAPGGPHYEQYF
TRBJ2-7,TRBV5-4,NA,NA,TGTGCCAGCAGCTTAAGTCCCGGGAGCTCCTACGAGCAGTACTTC,CASSLSPGSSYEQYF
TRBJ2-7,TRBV4-1,TRBD2,once,TGCGCCAGCAGTCTACTAGCGGGAGGTGTGTACGAGCAGTACTTC,CASSLLAGGVYEQYF
TRBJ2-7,TRBV28,TRBD1,NA,TGTGCCAGCAGGCAAGATTCCGGGACAGGGGGCTACGAGCAGTACTTC,CASRQDSGTGGYEQYF
TRBJ1-4,TRBV18,NA,NA,TGTGCCAGCTCACCACGTGGAGGGTCGGGAAAACTGTTTTTT,CASSPRGGSGKLFF
TRBJ2-1,TRBV7-9,NA,NA,TGTGCCAGCAGCTTATCGAGCCGATTTAAGGTTAACAATGAGCAGTTCTTC,CASSLSSRFKVNNEQFF
TRBJ1-5,TRBV9,NA,NA,TGTGCCAGCAGCGTAGATGGGAGCAATCAGCCCCAGCATTTT,CASSVDGSNQPQHF
TRBJ2-7,TRBV7-8,TRBD1,NA,TGTGCCAGCAGCACGACAGGGAGCCTCGGCGAGCAGTACTTC,CASSTTGSLGEQYF
TRBJ2-7,TRBV2,NA,NA,TGTGCCAGTTTGGACAGCTCATTCTCCTACGAGCAGTACTTC,CASLDSSFSYEQYF
TRBJ2-5,TRBV28,TRBD2,NA,TGTGCCAGCAGCTCCCAGAGAGTAGCGGGAGAAGAGACCCAGTACTTC,CASSSQRVAGEETQYF
TRBJ2-6,TRBV4-2,NA,once,TGTGCCAGCAGCCAAGATAAGACTCCTTCTGGGGCCAACGTCCTGACTTTC,CASSQDKTPSGANVLTF
TRBJ2-7,TRBV5-6,NA,NA,TGTGCCAGCTCCCTTCCCGGGACCTTATCCTACGAGCAGTACTTC,CASSLPGTLSYEQYF
TRBJ1-1,TRBV5-1,NA,NA,TGCGCCAGCAGCTTAGGTGGGGTAGACACTGAAGCTTTCTTT,CASSLGGVDTEAFF
TRBJ2-1,TRBV18,NA,NA,TGTGCCAGCTCACAGTTCGATGAGCAGTTCTTC,CASSQFDEQFF
TRBJ2-3,TRBV7-2,TRBD1,once,TGTGCCAGCAGCGCGGACAGGGCCGCACATACGCAGTATTTT,CASSADRAAHTQYF
TRBJ1-1,TRBV20-1,NA,few,TGCAGTCACTCAGAAGGTACCCAAGCTTTCTTT,CSHSEGTQAFF
TRBJ1-1,TRBV7-9,NA,NA,TGTGCCAGCAGCTTATATCCCTCGAACACTGAAGCTTTCTTT,CASSLYPSNTEAFF
TRBJ2-6,TRBV15,NA,NA,TGTGCCACCAACCCAAGGGGGACTGGGGCCAACGTCCTGACTTTC,CATNPRGTGANVLTF
TRBJ1-1,TRBV4-3,TRBD1,NA,TGCGCCAGCAGCCCCGGGACAGTGAACACTGAAGCTTTCTTT,CASSPGTVNTEAFF